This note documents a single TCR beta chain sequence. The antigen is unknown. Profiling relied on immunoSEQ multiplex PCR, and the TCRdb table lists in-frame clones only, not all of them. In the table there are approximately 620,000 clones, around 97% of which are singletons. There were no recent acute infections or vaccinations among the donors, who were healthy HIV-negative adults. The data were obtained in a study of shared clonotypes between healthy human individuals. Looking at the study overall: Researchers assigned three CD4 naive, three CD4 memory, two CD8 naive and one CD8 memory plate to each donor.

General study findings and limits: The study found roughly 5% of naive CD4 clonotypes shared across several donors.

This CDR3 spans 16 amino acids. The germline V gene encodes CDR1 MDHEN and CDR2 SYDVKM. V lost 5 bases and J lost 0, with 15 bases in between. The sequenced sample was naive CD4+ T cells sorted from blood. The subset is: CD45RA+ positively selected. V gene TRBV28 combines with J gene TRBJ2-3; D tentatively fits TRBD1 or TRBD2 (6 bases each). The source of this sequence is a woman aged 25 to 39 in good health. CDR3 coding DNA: TGTGCCAGCAGTCCTAGGGGGGCTACTAGCACAGATACGCAGTATTTT. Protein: CASSPRGATSTDTQYF.